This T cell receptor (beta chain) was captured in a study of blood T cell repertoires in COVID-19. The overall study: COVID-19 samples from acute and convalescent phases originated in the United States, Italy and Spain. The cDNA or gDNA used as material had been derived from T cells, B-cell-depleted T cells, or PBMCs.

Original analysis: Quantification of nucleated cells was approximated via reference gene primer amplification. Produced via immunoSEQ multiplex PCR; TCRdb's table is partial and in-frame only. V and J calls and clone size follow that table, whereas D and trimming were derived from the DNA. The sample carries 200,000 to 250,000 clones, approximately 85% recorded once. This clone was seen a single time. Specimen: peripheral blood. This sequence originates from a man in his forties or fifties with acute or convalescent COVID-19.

The CDR3 here is CASSLDRVSYGYTF. The CDR3, as DNA: TGTGCCAGCAGCTTGGACAGGGTGAGCTATGGCTACACCTTC. The rearrangement joins TRBV9 to TRBJ1-2, with TRBD1 identical over 8 bases. Germline trimming cut 4 bases from V and 4 bases from J; bases unmatched to any gene: 6. Per the germline V gene, CDR1 is SGDLS and CDR2 is YYNGEE. This CDR3 contains 14 residues. Using reference TRBV9 and TRBJ1-2 for the parts outside the CDR3, the full variable domain is DSGVTQTPKHLITATGQRVTLRCSPRSGDLSVYWYQQSLDQGLQFLIQYYNGEERAKGNILERFSAQQFPDLHSELNLSSLELGDSALYFCASSLDRVSYGYTFGSGTRLTVV.